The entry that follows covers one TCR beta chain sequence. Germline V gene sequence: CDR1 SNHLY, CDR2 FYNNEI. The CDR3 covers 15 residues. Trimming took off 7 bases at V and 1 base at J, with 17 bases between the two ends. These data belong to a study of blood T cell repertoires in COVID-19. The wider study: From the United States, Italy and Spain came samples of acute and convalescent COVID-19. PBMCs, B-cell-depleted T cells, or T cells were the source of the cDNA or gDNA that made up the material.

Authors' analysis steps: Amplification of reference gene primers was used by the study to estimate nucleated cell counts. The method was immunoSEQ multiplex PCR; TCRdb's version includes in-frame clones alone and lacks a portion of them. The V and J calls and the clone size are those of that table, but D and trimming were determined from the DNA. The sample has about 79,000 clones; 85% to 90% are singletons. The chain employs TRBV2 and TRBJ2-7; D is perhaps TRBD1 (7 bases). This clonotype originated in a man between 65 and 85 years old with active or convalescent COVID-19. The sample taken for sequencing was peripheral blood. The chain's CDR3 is CASTPRRGQSYEQYF. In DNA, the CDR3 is TGTGCCAGCACCCCTAGGAGGGGACAGTCCTACGAGCAGTACTTC.